This T cell receptor beta chain is drawn from a study of T cells after yellow fever vaccination. This CDR3 is built from 12 residues. CDR1 DFQATT and CDR2 SNEGSKA come from the germline V gene (reference sequence). The V and J ends lost 3 bases and 5 bases respectively, with 8 bases between them. TCRdb processed the 5' RACE reads anew with MiXCR; each CDR3 protein has one entry. Of 450,000 to 550,000 distinct CDR3 sequences in the sample, approximately 21% were seen once. This clonotype has more than one count but fewer than ten. The receptor was derived from a man aged 25-45 years who received the YFV17D yellow fever vaccine. The chain is built from TRBV20-1 and TRBJ2-1, with D uncertain. This specimen consisted of PBMCs, obtained 15 days after the yellow fever booster vaccination. In nucleotides, the CDR3 is TGCAGTGCTAGCCCGAAACACAATGAGCAGTTCTTC. Translation: CSASPKHNEQFF.